This T cell receptor beta chain emerged from a study of long-term antiretroviral therapy in people with HIV. V lost 3 bases, J lost 6 bases, and 3 bases stayed unmatched. The CDR3 has 14 amino acids. Germline V gene sequence: CDR1 SGHDT, CDR2 YYEEEE. The authors ran the immunoSEQ assay, v3.0, at survey level. The repertoire was sequenced with immunoSEQ multiplex PCR; TCRdb's copy has only in-frame clones and lacks some. The table lists 20,000 or so clones, about 79% of them singletons. This clone was found a few times. The sequenced sample was unsorted PBMCs, obtained 0.1 years before starting antiretroviral therapy. This chain links TRBV5-6 with TRBJ1-5; 10 positions match TRBD1. This receptor was obtained from a young man with HIV. The CDR3 DNA is TGTGCCAGCAGCTCCGGGACAGGGGTTCAGCCCCAGCATTTT. Translation: CASSSGTGVQPQHF. The entire variable domain, with the rest obtained from reference TRBV5-6 and TRBJ1-5, is as follows: DAGVTQSPTHLIKTRGQQVTLRCSPKSGHDTVSWYQQALGQGPQFIFQYYEEEERQRGNFPDRFSGHQFPNYSSELNVNALLLGDSALYLCASSSGTGVQPQHFGDGTRLSIL.